The entry below gives a single T cell receptor (beta chain) sequence along with its context. This record comes from a study of blood T cell repertoires in COVID-19. For the study at large: Sites across the United States, Italy and Spain contributed samples from acute and convalescent COVID-19. The cDNA or gDNA used as material had been derived from T cells, B-cell-depleted T cells, or PBMCs.

Authors' methods: The authors estimated nucleated cell counts from reference gene primer amplification. Generated by immunoSEQ multiplex PCR, the TCRdb table keeps only in-frame clones and is missing some. V and J calls and clone size are given by that table; D and trimming were obtained from the DNA. The profile shows under 200,000 clones, approximately 91% of them singletons. This receptor was identified in a man younger than 35 with acute or convalescent COVID-19. Sequenced: peripheral blood.

The CDR3, as DNA: TGTGCCAGCAGCCCTCCAGGGCGCCAACCTTTCTTT. Amino acids: CASSPPGRQPFF. V is TRBV27 and J is TRBJ1-1, with a weak D call TRBD1 (5 bases). Germline V CDR1 and CDR2: MNHEY, SMNVEV (reference sequence). V shed 6 bases and J shed 12 bases, with 17 bases lying between them. This CDR3 spans 12 amino acids.